The 28 T cell receptor beta chains below come from one sample, sequenced in a study of response to subunit inactivated influenza vaccine. From the RT-PCR reads, TCRdb called clonotypes with MiXCR, one entry per CDR3 protein. The sample has about 650,000 distinct CDR3 sequences; approximately 14% are singletons. Sequencing was performed on PBMCs from blood, taken about 12 days after vaccination. These TCRs come from a man over 45 who received an inactivated influenza vaccine.

This clonotype was recorded a few times. This sequence joins TRBV20-1 and TRBJ2-7; 8 bases are shared with TRBD1. The trim removed 0 bases at V and 3 bases at J, leaving 7 bases unmatched. The germline gives CDR1 DFQATT, CDR2 SNEGSKA (reference sequence). The CDR3 contains 15 residues. The chain's CDR3 is CSARDPSGGIYEQYF. CDR3 DNA: TGCAGTGCTAGAGATCCCTCAGGGGGCATCTACGAGCAGTACTTC.

J is TRBJ2-1 and V is TRBV20-1, with 7 bases that match TRBD2. This CDR3 is 12 amino acids long. J lost 9 bases, V lost 3 bases, and 5 bases had no gene match. Germline V gene data show CDR1 as DFQATT and CDR2 as SNEGSKA (reference sequence). CDR3 coding DNA: TGCAGTGCTAGGCGGGAGCTGAGTGAGCAGTTCTTC. Protein product: CSARRELSEQFF.

This clonotype was observed a few times. The chain links TRBV7-8 to TRBJ1-5; D is unresolved. V was trimmed by 5 bases and J by 6 bases, leaving 8 bases between them. Germline loops: CDR1 SGHVS, CDR2 FQNEAQ. The CDR3 spans 12 residues. The CDR3 bases are TGTGCCAGCAGCCAACTTGCTCAGCCCCAGCATTTT. Its translation: CASSQLAQPQHF. The whole variable domain, remainder taken from reference TRBV7-8 and TRBJ1-5, is GAGVSQSPRYKVAKRGQDVALRCDPISGHVSLFWYQQALGQGPEFLTYFQNEAQLDKSGLPSDRFFAERPEGSVSTLKIQRTQQEDSAVYLCASSQLAQPQHFGDGTRLSIL.

V gene TRBV24-1 combines with J gene TRBJ2-1; a weak D match, TRBD1 (6 bases). The V gene lost 7 bases and the J gene lost 7 bases, with 13 bases spanning the gap. Germline CDR1 reads KGHDR; CDR2 reads SFDVKD. CDR3 length: 13 residues. The CDR3 coding sequence is TGTGCCACCAGGCTTACAGGGCGAAATGAGCAGTTCTTC. Encoded protein: CATRLTGRNEQFF.

The sample holds a few counts of this clonotype. This chain connects TRBV6-1 to TRBJ1-6; D is possibly TRBD1 (6 bases). Trimming left V 8 bases short and J 10 bases short, with 15 bases between. Germline V gives CDR1 MNHNS, CDR2 SASEGT. CDR3 length: 13 amino acids. The CDR3 loop reads CASGRDTRSPLHF. The CDR3 DNA follows: TGTGCCAGCGGCCGGGACACGAGGTCACCCCTCCACTTT.

The J gene is TRBJ1-1, the V gene TRBV5-1; D not certain. V was trimmed by 4 bases and J by 5 bases, leaving 18 bases between them. Looked up from germline, CDR1 is SGHRS and CDR2 is YFSETQ. The length of the CDR3 is 15 residues. DNA for the CDR3: TGCGCCAGCAGCCTCTCGACGACTGTCAAAACTGAAGCTTTCTTT. This gives the protein CASSLSTTVKTEAFF.

A few counts support this clonotype. V is TRBV19 and J is TRBJ2-7; D not resolved. V was shortened by 6 bases and J by 1 base, with 10 bases between the two germline ends. Per germline, CDR1 LNHDA and CDR2 SQIVND (reference sequence). The CDR3 spans 13 residues. CDR3 region: CASSIALSYEQYF. The CDR3 nucleotides are TGTGCCAGTAGCATCGCGCTTTCCTACGAGCAGTACTTC.

This chain joins TRBV5-1 and TRBJ2-3; D not resolved. CDR1 is SGHRS, CDR2 YFSETQ, per germline. V was shortened by 7 bases and J by 2 bases, with 14 bases between the two germline ends. This CDR3 comprises 14 residues. CDR3 amino acids: CASRTDGYTDTQYF. CDR3 coding DNA: TGCGCCAGCCGGACGGACGGATACACAGATACGCAGTATTTT.

The rearrangement uses TRBV7-2 and TRBJ1-1; D is ambiguous. There are 14 residues in the CDR3. CDR1 and CDR2 (germline): SGHTA, FQGNSA. Deletions cut 3 bases from V and 11 bases from J, with 19 bases between. In DNA, the CDR3 is TGTGCCAGCAGCTTTGGGCGTCAAGTCGGTTCGGCTTTCTTT. Translating it yields CASSFGRQVGSAFF.

This chain connects TRBV30 to TRBJ1-6; D unclear. V was shortened by 3 bases and J by 10 bases, with 19 bases between the two germline ends. The CDR3 runs 15 residues. Germline loops: CDR1 GTSNPN, CDR2 SVGIG (reference sequence). The CDR3 region is CAWSPADPRRSPLHF. CDR3 DNA: TGTGCCTGGAGCCCGGCGGATCCAAGGCGGTCACCCCTCCACTTT.

This rearrangement joins TRBV5-5 to TRBJ2-1; possibly TRBD2 for D (6 bases). The CDR3 extends over 13 amino acids. The germline V and J ends were trimmed by 1 base and 8 bases, with 10 bases remaining between them. Germline V gene data show CDR1 as SGHKS and CDR2 as YYEKEE (reference sequence). CDR3 amino acids: CASSLSLAYEQFF. DNA of the CDR3: TGTGCCAGCAGCTTGTCACTAGCATATGAGCAGTTCTTC.

This chain uses TRBV4-2 with TRBJ2-7, with a possible D match to TRBD2 (5 bases). This CDR3 has 14 amino acids. V gave up 0 bases and J gave up 3 bases, with 9 bases separating them. CDR1 LGHNA and CDR2 YNFKEQ come from the germline V gene. The CDR3, as DNA: TGTGCCAGCAGCCAAGAGCAGCGGTTCTACGAGCAGTACTTC. Its protein product is CASSQEQRFYEQYF.

This clonotype has a handful of counts. The CDR3 here is CASSLAPAGTWSTGELFF. The CDR3 nucleotides are TGTGCCAGCAGTTTAGCTCCCGCCGGGACATGGAGCACCGGGGAGCTGTTTTTT. The J gene is TRBJ2-2, the V gene TRBV28, with D possibly matching TRBD1 (6 bases). CDR3 length: 18 residues. V was clipped by 2 bases and J by 4 bases, with 20 bases between them. Germline CDR1 is MDHEN and CDR2 is SYDVKM. Using reference TRBV28 and TRBJ2-2 for the parts outside the CDR3, the full variable domain is DVKVTQSSRYLVKRTGEKVFLECVQDMDHENMFWYRQDPGLGLRLIYFSYDVKMKEKGDIPEGYSVSREKKERFSLILESASTNQTSMYLCASSLAPAGTWSTGELFFGEGSRLTVL.

This clonotype was observed a few times. The V call is TRBV18, the J call TRBJ1-6; 10 bases fit TRBD1. Germline values: CDR1 KGHSH, CDR2 LQKENI. The CDR3 loop spans 14 amino acids. V lost 3 bases, J lost 11 bases, and 4 bases stayed unmatched. The CDR3 DNA is TGTGCCAGCTCACCGACGGACAGGGGGGCACCCCTCCACTTT. This gives the protein CASSPTDRGAPLHF.

This clonotype was seen ten or more times. The J gene is TRBJ1-5, the V gene TRBV12-3 or TRBV12-4, with D unresolved. V lost 5 bases and J lost 4, with 12 bases in between. The CDR3 sequence is 14 residues long. The CDR3 loop is CASSPRLANQPQHF. The DNA of the CDR3 is TGTGCCAGCAGTCCACGGCTAGCAAATCAGCCCCAGCATTTT.

The rearrangement joins TRBV19 to TRBJ2-2; tentatively, D is TRBD1 or TRBD2 (5 bases each). Trimming cost V 3 bases and J 1 base, with 6 bases left between them. Germline CDR1 reads LNHDA; CDR2 reads SQIVND (reference sequence). The CDR3 is 14 residues long. This CDR3 reads CASSMGRNTGELFF. As DNA, the CDR3 is TGTGCCAGTAGTATGGGACGGAACACCGGGGAGCTGTTTTTT.

The chain carries TRBV27 and TRBJ2-4; D gene uncertain. The germline gives CDR1 MNHEY, CDR2 SMNVEV (reference sequence). Trimming pared 2 bases from V and 2 bases from J, leaving 10 bases between. This CDR3 spans 15 amino acids. The DNA of the CDR3 is TGTGCCAGCAGTTTAGAGCCGTTTTCCAAAAACATTCAGTACTTC. Amino acids: CASSLEPFSKNIQYF.

Turning to this clonotype: Possible read error: a much larger clone is one base away. The V and J genes are TRBV20-1 and TRBJ2-7; TRBD2 agrees at 9 bases. V dropped 7 bases and J dropped 0; count of bases not matched to a gene: 7. Germline assignment: CDR1 DFQATT and CDR2 SNEGSKA (reference sequence). This CDR3 has 14 residues. The CDR3 DNA is TGCAGTGGCAATAGCGGGGGATTCTCCTACGAGCAGTACTTC. Its protein product is CSGNSGGFSYEQYF.

This clonotype was seen only a few times. The chain combines TRBV28 with TRBJ1-1; D unclear. Trimming took 3 bases from V and 0 from J, leaving 11 bases between them. This CDR3 comprises 15 residues. The germline gives CDR1 MDHEN, CDR2 SYDVKM. For the CDR3, the DNA is TGTGCCAGCAGTTTTTGGGCGGGAGTGAACACTGAAGCTTTCTTT. Amino acids: CASSFWAGVNTEAFF.

V usage is TRBV2 and J usage is TRBJ2-7, with 12 bases identical to TRBD2. This CDR3 contains 14 residues. V dropped 7 bases and J dropped 4; count of bases not matched to a gene: 5. Germline V gives CDR1 SNHLY, CDR2 FYNNEI. CDR3 nucleotide sequence: TGTGCCAGCAAAGGGACTAGCGGGCGATACGAGCAGTACTTC. Amino acid sequence: CASKGTSGRYEQYF.

Turning to this clonotype: This clone may be a read error of a much larger clone one base away. The chain joins TRBV20-1 to TRBJ2-2; 11 positions match TRBD2. J gave up 1 base and V 3 bases, and 4 bases lay outside the gene matches. Germline CDR1 DFQATT, CDR2 SNEGSKA (reference sequence). The CDR3 runs to 16 residues. The CDR3 DNA reads as TGCAGTGCTAGCGCCCTAGCGGGAGGGAACACCGGGGAGCTGTTTTTT. Translated: CSASALAGGNTGELFF.

The chain is built from TRBV7-3 and TRBJ2-1; TRBD2 aligns across 10 bases. Germline values: CDR1 SGHTA, CDR2 FQGTGA. Trimming at V came to 1 base and at J to 2 bases, leaving 2 bases not matched to a gene. The CDR3 length is 16 residues. The CDR3 coding sequence is TGTGCCAGCAGCTTAAAGCGGGAGGGAACCTACAATGAGCAGTTCTTC. This translates into CASSLKREGTYNEQFF.

The rearrangement uses TRBV6-1 and TRBJ1-6; 7 nucleotides line up with TRBD1. Germline-derived CDR1 and CDR2 are MNHNS and SASEGT. This CDR3 has 13 residues. Trimming cost V 4 bases and J 13 bases; bases outside gene matches: 7. For the CDR3, the DNA is TGTGCCAGCAGTGGGCTTACAGGGGCCCCCCTCCACTTT. Residues: CASSGLTGAPLHF.

The CDR3 region is CASSPVHGTNEKLFF. The CDR3 DNA reads TGTGCCAGCAGTCCCGTGCATGGAACTAATGAAAAACTGTTTTTT. V gene TRBV6-1 combines with J gene TRBJ1-4; no clear D gene. CDR3 length: 15 amino acids. Trimming took 5 bases from V and 1 from J, leaving 11 bases between them. Germline V CDR1 and CDR2: MNHNS, SASEGT.

Only a few counts were recorded for this clonotype. The chain carries TRBV4-3 and TRBJ1-6; D is perhaps TRBD1 (5 bases). This CDR3 is built from 18 residues. The V gene's germline CDR1 is LGHNA and CDR2 YSLEER. Deletions cut 0 bases from V and 5 bases from J, with 17 bases between. CDR3 bases: TGCGCCAGCAGCCAAGAAGTCAGCAGGGAGGCGAATAATTCACCCCTCCACTTT. It codes for CASSQEVSREANNSPLHF.

This clonotype was seen a handful of times. The rearrangement uses TRBV20-1 and TRBJ2-1; D is unclear. V was shortened by 6 bases and J by 2 bases, with 17 bases between the two germline ends. This CDR3 contains 15 residues. The V gene's germline CDR1 is DFQATT and CDR2 SNEGSKA (reference sequence). The CDR3 loop reads CSAQVGLSTYNEQFF. CDR3 in DNA: TGCAGTGCCCAGGTCGGTCTAAGCACCTACAATGAGCAGTTCTTC.

This clonotype appeared a few times. V gene TRBV5-1 combines with J gene TRBJ2-1; 8 bases fit TRBD1. V lost 4 bases and J lost 15; bases outside the gene matches: 9. The CDR3 has 12 residues. Germline-derived CDR1 and CDR2 are SGHRS and YFSETQ. As DNA, the CDR3 is TGCGCCAGCAGCGGGGACAGGCCTCTTAGGTTCTTC. Residues: CASSGDRPLRFF.

The gene calls are TRBV7-2 and TRBJ2-3; 9 bases align to TRBD2. Germline CDR1 reads SGHTA; CDR2 reads FQGNSA. With V trimmed by 2 bases and J by 5 bases, 5 bases remained unmatched. CDR3 length: 15 residues. Written as DNA, the CDR3 is TGTGCCAGCAGCTTAATGCGGGGGGGCGGAGATACGCAGTATTTT. It translates to CASSLMRGGGDTQYF.